This TCR beta chain was profiled in a study of CD8 T cells in Susac syndrome. As for the study in general: At blood draw, Susac syndrome patients were therapy-naive, on corticosteroids, or on intravenous immunoglobulin alone.

High-throughput TCR beta sequencing covered peripheral CD8+ and CD4+ T cells. Germline CDR1 is MNHEY and CDR2 is SMNVEV (reference sequence). Trimming removed 7 bases from V and 0 bases from J, with 13 bases in between. This CDR3 is 16 amino acids long. Random hexamers served to reverse transcribe about 0.5 to 1 ug RNA. TCRdb re-called the immunoSEQ multiplex PCR reads with MiXCR, one entry per CDR3 protein. Altogether around 110,000 distinct CDR3 sequences are present, around 94% being singletons, with the ten largest covering less than 0.3%. This TCR was sampled from a human donor with Susac syndrome. The sequenced sample consisted of CD8+ T cells from PBMCs. This rearrangement joins TRBV27 to TRBJ2-6; D unresolved. The CDR3 sequence: CASINGRHSGANVLTF. The CDR3 region has the DNA TGTGCCAGCATCAACGGACGCCACTCTGGGGCCAACGTCCTGACTTTC.